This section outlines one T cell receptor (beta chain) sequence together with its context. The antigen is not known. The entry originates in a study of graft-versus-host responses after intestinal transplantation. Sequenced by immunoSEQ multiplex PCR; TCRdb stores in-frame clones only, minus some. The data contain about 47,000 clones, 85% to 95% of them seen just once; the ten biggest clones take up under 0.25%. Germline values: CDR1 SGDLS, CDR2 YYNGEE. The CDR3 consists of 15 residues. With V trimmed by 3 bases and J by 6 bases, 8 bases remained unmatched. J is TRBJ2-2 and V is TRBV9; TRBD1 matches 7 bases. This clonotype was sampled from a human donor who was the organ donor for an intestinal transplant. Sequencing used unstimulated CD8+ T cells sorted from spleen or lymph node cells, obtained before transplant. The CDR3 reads CASSGGDSKAGELFF. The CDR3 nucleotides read TGTGCCAGCAGCGGAGGGGACAGTAAGGCCGGGGAGCTGTTTTTT.